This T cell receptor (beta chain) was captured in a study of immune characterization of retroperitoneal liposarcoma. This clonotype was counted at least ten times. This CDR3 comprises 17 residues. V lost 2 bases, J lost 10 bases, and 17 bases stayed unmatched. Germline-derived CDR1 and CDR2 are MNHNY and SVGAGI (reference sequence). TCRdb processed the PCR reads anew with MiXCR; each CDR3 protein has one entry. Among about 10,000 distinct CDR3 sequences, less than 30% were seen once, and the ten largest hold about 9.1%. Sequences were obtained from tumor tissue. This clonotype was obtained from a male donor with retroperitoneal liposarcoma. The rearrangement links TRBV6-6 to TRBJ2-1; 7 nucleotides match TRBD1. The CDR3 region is CASSYMKDTGTAFEQFF. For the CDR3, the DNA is TGTGCCAGCAGTTACATGAAAGATACCGGGACAGCTTTCGAGCAGTTCTTC.